Following are 10 T cell receptor beta chains from one sample sequenced in a study of PD-1 blockade in classical Hodgkin lymphoma. Time point denoted: cycle 4 day 1 (C4D1), after 6 weeks of nivolumab. Every patient had relapsed following autologous stem cell transplantation, and cohorts differed in brentuximab vedotin exposure. Using immunoSEQ multiplex PCR, the repertoire was profiled, and TCRdb retains in-frame clones only, with some absent. The repertoire includes 15,000 to 20,000 clones, 80% of them detected once, and around a fifth sits in the top ten. The source material was peripheral blood mononuclear cells (PBMCs), sampled before the fourth cycle of nivolumab. These receptors were obtained from a human donor with classical Hodgkin lymphoma.

The chain joins TRBV30 to TRBJ1-4; the D gene is possibly TRBD1 (6 bases). CDR1 GTSNPN and CDR2 SVGIG come from the germline V gene (reference sequence). Trimming took off 0 bases at V and 1 base at J, with 9 bases between the two ends. This CDR3 region has 15 residues. The CDR3 sequence: CAWSVQGGTNEKLFF. CDR3 DNA: TGTGCCTGGAGTGTACAGGGAGGAACTAATGAAAAACTGTTTTTT.

The chain is built from TRBV27 and TRBJ2-1; D might be TRBD2 (5 bases). V gave up 2 bases and J gave up 5 bases, with 16 bases separating them. Germline CDR1 reads MNHEY; CDR2 reads SMNVEV (reference sequence). The length of the CDR3 is 16 residues. CDR3 in DNA: TGTGCCAGCAGTTTAGCTAGCTGGTCAACGAACAATGAGCAGTTCTTC. It translates to CASSLASWSTNNEQFF.

The chain recombines TRBV7-6 with TRBJ2-7; D might be TRBD2 (6 bases). The V gene's germline CDR1 is SGHVS and CDR2 FNYEAQ. Between the trimmed V and J ends, which lost 1 base and 7 bases, there was a span of 11 bases. This CDR3 has 13 residues. The CDR3 coding sequence is TGTGCCAGCAGCTTAGATTTGGAGGGGGAGCAGTACTTC. Translated, it gives CASSLDLEGEQYF.

This clone is a singleton in its sample. The chain uses TRBV7-8 and TRBJ2-3, with a possible D match to TRBD2 (5 bases). The CDR3 is made up of 17 amino acids. Trimming took 5 bases from V and 3 from J, leaving 21 bases between them. CDR1 SGHVS and CDR2 FQNEAQ come from the germline V gene. CDR3 in DNA: TGTGCCAGCAGCAAACTAATCCGGGAACTGGGGACAGATACGCAGTATTTT. It translates to CASSKLIRELGTDTQYF.

The chain recombines TRBV5-6 with TRBJ2-7; D remains unclear. With 3 bases removed from V and 4 bases from J, the gap between germline ends came to 11 bases. This CDR3 contains 13 residues. Looked up from germline, CDR1 is SGHDT and CDR2 is YYEEEE. In DNA, the CDR3 is TGTGCCAGCAGCTCATCACTCAGATACGAGCAGTACTTC. This translates into CASSSSLRYEQYF. The full variable domain, with the rest looked up from reference TRBV5-6 and TRBJ2-7, is DAGVTQSPTHLIKTRGQQVTLRCSPKSGHDTVSWYQQALGQGPQFIFQYYEEEERQRGNFPDRFSGHQFPNYSSELNVNALLLGDSALYLCASSSSLRYEQYFGPGTRLTVT.

The V gene is TRBV28, the J gene TRBJ2-5; 8 bases agree with TRBD1. CDR3 length: 15 amino acids. The V gene end was trimmed by 6 bases and the J gene end by 4 bases; junction bases not matched to a gene: 10. Germline V CDR1 and CDR2: MDHEN, SYDVKM. The DNA for the CDR3 is TGTGCCAGCAGGACAAACACAGGGGGAAGAGAGACCCAGTACTTC. Amino acid sequence: CASRTNTGGRETQYF.

J is TRBJ1-5 and V is TRBV10-3; D not resolved. Germline loops: CDR1 ENHRY, CDR2 SYGVKD. With 3 bases removed from V and 3 bases from J, the gap between germline ends came to 9 bases. The CDR3 totals 14 residues. The chain's CDR3 is CAISEIQSNQPQHF. The CDR3 nucleotides are TGTGCCATCAGTGAAATACAGTCCAATCAGCCCCAGCATTTT.

The chain recombines TRBV7-9 with TRBJ1-5; TRBD1 matches at 7 bases. CDR3 length: 17 amino acids. The J segment lost 2 bases and the V segment lost 2 bases, leaving 9 bases of the junction unmatched. Per the germline V gene, CDR1 is SEHNR and CDR2 is FQNEAQ (reference sequence). The CDR3 reads CASSLTRTGVGNQPQHF. In DNA, the CDR3 is TGTGCCAGCAGCTTAACCCGGACAGGAGTGGGCAATCAGCCCCAGCATTTT.

The V call is TRBV7-6, the J call TRBJ1-4; D is unclear. Looked up from germline, CDR1 is SGHVS and CDR2 is FNYEAQ. This CDR3 is 14 amino acids long. V was cut by 4 bases and J by 8 bases, with 14 bases left in between. CDR3 sequence (DNA): TGTGCCAGCAGCTCCGGGCACGGGAAGGAAAAACTGTTTTTT. This translates into CASSSGHGKEKLFF.

The chain links TRBV4-2 to TRBJ2-3, with TRBD2 matching 12 bases. Germline loops: CDR1 LGHNA, CDR2 YNFKEQ. Trimming removed 2 bases from V and 2 bases from J; junction bases left unmatched: 2. The CDR3 spans 16 residues. CDR3 region: CASSQRTSGDTDTQYF. Written as DNA, the CDR3 is TGTGCCAGCAGCCAACGGACTAGCGGGGACACAGATACGCAGTATTTT.